A selection of T cell receptor beta chains follows, all from one sample in a study of human T cells and chemical hapten exposure. TCRdb itself ran the RACE reads through MiXCR, one entry per CDR3 protein. The data show some 70,000 distinct CDR3 sequences, about 31% seen once. The input for sequencing was whole blood, taken in connection with sensitization to the hapten diphenylcyclopropenone (DPC). All receptors come from a man between 40 and 49 years old with alopecia areata. Some clones in this sample may be carry-over from other donors' samples. Each CDR3 is given with its conserved first and last residue. The D gene is left open where the match is weak. Clone size is given for some rows only: seen once, a few or many times, or a class if the clone is expanded.

CASSLNPGTAYNEQFF	TGTGCCAGCAGCTTAAACCCCGGGACAGCCTACAATGAGCAGTTCTTC	TRBJ2-1	.	16	TRBD1	TRBV7-3
CASSLAETVDYSNQPQHF	TGTGCCAGCAGTTTAGCGGAGACAGTCGACTATAGCAATCAGCCCCAGCATTTT	TRBJ1-5	many	18	.	TRBV12-3/TRBV12-4
CASRDNLYNEQFF	TGTGCCAGCCGGGACAACCTCTACAATGAGCAGTTCTTC	TRBJ2-1	.	13	.	TRBV6-2/TRBV6-3
CSARTSGRRETQYF	TGCAGTGCGCGGACTAGCGGGAGGAGAGAGACCCAGTACTTC	TRBJ2-5	.	14	TRBD2	TRBV20-1
CASSLMGTGRSGANVLTF	TGTGCCAGCAGCTTAATGGGGACAGGGCGGAGTGGGGCCAACGTCCTGACTTTC	TRBJ2-6	once	18	TRBD1	TRBV7-9
CASSLGDRGSNQPQHF	TGTGCCAGCAGCTTGGGGGACAGGGGGAGCAATCAGCCCCAGCATTTT	TRBJ1-5	.	16	TRBD1	TRBV5-8
CASSPLAGGSTDTQYF	TGTGCCAGCAGCCCATTAGCGGGAGGAAGCACAGATACGCAGTATTTT	TRBJ2-3	few	16	TRBD2	TRBV7-6
CAISEREQETQYF	TGTGCCATCAGTGAACGGGAGCAAGAGACCCAGTACTTC	TRBJ2-5	few	13	.	TRBV10-3
CASSVGQRDTQYF	TGTGCCAGCAGCGTAGGACAGAGGGATACGCAGTATTTT	TRBJ2-3	.	13	.	TRBV7-2
CASRSGGAALNTEAFF	TGTGCCAGCCGGTCGGGCGGGGCGGCTCTGAACACTGAAGCTTTCTTT	TRBJ1-1	.	16	.	TRBV25-1
CASSSMTSGSGETQYF	TGTGCCAGCAGCTCGATGACTAGCGGGAGTGGAGAGACCCAGTACTTC	TRBJ2-5	.	16	TRBD2	TRBV7-9
CASSPPTGVNNEQFF	TGTGCCAGCAGTCCCCCGACAGGTGTGAACAATGAGCAGTTCTTC	TRBJ2-1	.	15	.	TRBV12-3/TRBV12-4
CASSQTDSDSYEQYF	TGCGCCAGCAGCCAGACGGACAGTGACTCCTACGAGCAGTACTTC	TRBJ2-7	few	15	.	TRBV4-1
CASSPYRDRGPNEQFF	TGCGCCAGCAGCCCGTACCGCGACAGGGGGCCCAATGAGCAGTTCTTC	TRBJ2-1	.	16	TRBD1	TRBV4-3
CASSLSLWDTEAFF	TGTGCCAGCAGTTTAAGTCTCTGGGACACTGAAGCTTTCTTT	TRBJ1-1	.	14	.	TRBV12-3/TRBV12-4
CASSIDRGSSYEQYF	TGTGCCAGCAGCATAGACAGGGGGAGCTCCTACGAGCAGTACTTC	TRBJ2-7	few	15	TRBD1	TRBV6-2/TRBV6-3
CASSFQGYYEQYF	TGTGCCAGCAGTTTTCAGGGCTATTACGAGCAGTACTTC	TRBJ2-7	.	13	.	TRBV12-3/TRBV12-4
CASSSARTSGNYNEQFF	TGTGCCAGCAGTTCCGCCCGGACTAGCGGGAACTACAATGAGCAGTTCTTC	TRBJ2-1	few	17	TRBD2	TRBV27
CASSPPGGTGANVLTF	TGTGCCAGCAGTCCTCCAGGTGGAACTGGGGCCAACGTCCTGACTTTC	TRBJ2-6	.	16	.	TRBV28
CASSPPGQAAQPQHF	TGTGCCAGCAGTCCCCCGGGACAGGCGGCCCAGCCCCAGCATTTT	TRBJ1-5	few	15	TRBD1	TRBV28
CASSQRGGLAGGDTQYF	TGTGCCAGCAGCCAAAGAGGAGGACTAGCGGGAGGAGATACGCAGTATTTT	TRBJ2-3	few	17	TRBD2	TRBV7-3
CASSLSGSQGSGNTIYF	TGTGCCAGCAGTTTATCGGGCAGTCAAGGGTCAGGAAACACCATATATTTT	TRBJ1-3	few	17	.	TRBV27
CASSLTGVNQPQHF	TGTGCCAGCAGCCTAACAGGTGTCAATCAGCCCCAGCATTTT	TRBJ1-5	.	14	.	TRBV7-9
CASSNQETQYF	TGTGCCAGCAGCAACCAAGAGACCCAGTACTTC	TRBJ2-5	.	11	.	TRBV18
CASSPPGSPLHF	TGTGCCAGCAGTCCCCCGGGTTCACCCCTCCACTTT	TRBJ1-6	few	12	.	TRBV6-5
CSASPGQGISYEQYF	TGCAGTGCCTCCCCGGGACAGGGGATTTCCTACGAGCAGTACTTC	TRBJ2-7	.	15	TRBD1	TRBV20-1
CASSYSKGVGNQPQHF	TGTGCCAGCAGTTACTCGAAAGGCGTTGGCAATCAGCCCCAGCATTTT	TRBJ1-5	.	16	.	TRBV6-2/TRBV6-3
CSARDGLVVTDTQYF	TGCAGTGCTAGAGATGGACTAGTTGTAACAGATACGCAGTATTTT	TRBJ2-3	.	15	TRBD2	TRBV20-1
CASSPSPAGAVYGYTF	TGTGCCAGCAGCCCATCCCCTGCGGGGGCGGTTTATGGCTACACCTTC	TRBJ1-2	.	16	.	TRBV5-5
CAWRTGTYEQYF	TGTGCCTGGAGGACAGGGACCTACGAGCAGTACTTC	TRBJ2-7	.	12	TRBD1	TRBV30
CASSKSYSYEQYF	TGTGCCAGCAGTAAATCTTACTCCTACGAGCAGTACTTC	TRBJ2-7	few	13	.	TRBV6-1
CASTYPGTAGLEQYF	TGTGCCAGCACCTACCCCGGGACTGCGGGGTTAGAGCAGTACTTC	TRBJ2-7	.	15	.	TRBV28